What follows are 27 T cell receptor beta chains derived from one specimen sequenced in a study of T cells in localized non-small cell lung cancer. The repertoire was sequenced with immunoSEQ multiplex PCR; TCRdb's copy has only in-frame clones and lacks some. This repertoire shows about 26,000 clones, roughly four fifths found once; its top ten account for about 4%. This specimen consisted of peripheral blood, obtained before any cancer treatment. The receptors were gathered from a woman aged 35 to 69 with stage I lung adenocarcinoma.

The V gene is TRBV2, the J gene TRBJ1-1; TRBD1 matches 10 bases. J lost 1 base, V lost 6 bases, and 8 bases had no gene match. Per germline, CDR1 SNHLY and CDR2 FYNNEI. The CDR3 spans 16 residues. CDR3 nucleotides: TGTGCCAGCAGGGGGGGGACAGGGGCCCCGAACACTGAAGCTTTCTTT. It yields the protein CASRGGTGAPNTEAFF.

This chain joins TRBV5-6 and TRBJ2-1, with TRBD1 matching 10 bases. V gave up 1 base and J gave up 14 bases; unmatched junction bases: 9. CDR1 and CDR2 (germline): SGHDT, YYEEEE. The CDR3 spans 14 residues. CDR3 nucleotide sequence: TGTGCCAGCAGCTTGAACTGGGACAGGGGAGAGAAGTTCTTC. The encoded protein is CASSLNWDRGEKFF.

V and J are TRBV2 and TRBJ1-5; D unresolved. The V gene lost 7 bases and the J gene lost 9 bases, with 16 bases spanning the gap. Germline-derived CDR1 and CDR2 are SNHLY and FYNNEI. The length of the CDR3 is 13 residues. Here the CDR3 DNA reads TGTGCCAGCATCCAAGACCCCGGTCGGCCCCAGCATTTT. As protein: CASIQDPGRPQHF.

The chain uses TRBV29-1 and TRBJ1-2, with D hard to call. Trimming left V 1 base short and J 2 bases short, with 8 bases between. CDR1 is SQVTM, CDR2 ANQGSEA, per germline. The CDR3 covers 13 residues. CDR3 coding DNA: TGCAGCGTTGAAGGTCGGCAGAACTATGGCTACACCTTC. It translates to CSVEGRQNYGYTF.

The chain links TRBV18 to TRBJ1-1; tentatively, D is TRBD1 (5 bases). In germline, CDR1 is KGHSH, CDR2 LQKENI. The V gene lost 3 bases and the J gene lost 1 base, with 6 bases spanning the gap. The CDR3 has 13 amino acids. The DNA of the CDR3 is TGTGCCAGCTCACCGGGGGAGAACACTGAAGCTTTCTTT. Its translation: CASSPGENTEAFF.

The V and J genes are TRBV5-1 and TRBJ2-7, with 10 bases fitting TRBD1. Germline lookup yields CDR1 SGHRS and CDR2 YFSETQ. V shed 0 bases, J shed 2 bases, and the junction held 2 bases outside the gene matches. There are 15 residues in the CDR3. In nucleotides, the CDR3 is TGCGCCAGCAGCTTGGTTGGGACAGGGGCCTACGAGCAGTACTTC. It specifies CASSLVGTGAYEQYF.

The V call is TRBV20-1, the J call TRBJ2-1, with D unclear. V was clipped by 0 bases and J by 8 bases, with 5 bases between them. CDR3 size: 11 residues. Germline CDR1 and CDR2: DFQATT and SNEGSKA (reference sequence). Here the CDR3 reads CSARDWHEQFF. CDR3 coding DNA: TGCAGTGCTAGAGATTGGCATGAGCAGTTCTTC.

This clone was seen only once. The chain uses TRBV7-2 and TRBJ2-3; D is undetermined. The germline V gene encodes CDR1 SGHTA and CDR2 FQGNSA. V lost 5 bases and J lost 2, with 11 bases in between. The CDR3 extends over 14 amino acids. DNA of the CDR3: TGTGCCAGCAGCCCCAAGCACCACACAGATACGCAGTATTTT. Translated, it gives CASSPKHHTDTQYF. Together with reference TRBV7-2 and TRBJ2-3, the CDR3 gives the full variable domain: GAGVSQSPSNKVTEKGKDVELRCDPISGHTALYWYRQSLGQGLEFLIYFQGNSAPDKSGLPSDRFSAERTGGSVSTLTIQRTQQEDSAVYLCASSPKHHTDTQYFGPGTRLTVL.

The V and J genes are TRBV9 and TRBJ1-1; no clear D. Trimming removed 0 bases from V and 1 base from J, with 7 bases in between. This CDR3 has 14 residues. Germline V CDR1 and CDR2: SGDLS, YYNGEE. CDR3 in DNA: TGTGCCAGCAGCGTAGCTCCGGGGAACACTGAAGCTTTCTTT. Its translation: CASSVAPGNTEAFF. Variable domain in full (rest from reference TRBV9 and TRBJ1-1): DSGVTQTPKHLITATGQRVTLRCSPRSGDLSVYWYQQSLDQGLQFLIQYYNGEERAKGNILERFSAQQFPDLHSELNLSSLELGDSALYFCASSVAPGNTEAFFGQGTRLTVV.

The chain has TRBV7-8 and TRBJ2-3; 11 bases map to TRBD2. The ends lost 3 bases at V and 4 bases at J; junction bases unmatched: 6. CDR1 is SGHVS, CDR2 FQNEAQ, per germline. The CDR3 length is 16 residues. CDR3: CASSLPGSGGADTQYF. CDR3 DNA: TGTGCCAGCAGCTTGCCGGGTAGCGGGGGGGCAGATACGCAGTATTTT. Full variable domain (rest looked up from reference TRBV7-8 and TRBJ2-3): GAGVSQSPRYKVAKRGQDVALRCDPISGHVSLFWYQQALGQGPEFLTYFQNEAQLDKSGLPSDRFFAERPEGSVSTLKIQRTQQEDSAVYLCASSLPGSGGADTQYFGPGTRLTVL.

In its sample, this clone was seen a few times. The chain recombines TRBV6-1 with TRBJ1-1; the match to TRBD1 covers 9 bases. V shed 4 bases, J shed 5 bases, and the junction held 2 bases outside the gene matches. The CDR3 consists of 13 residues. CDR1 MNHNS and CDR2 SASEGT come from the germline V gene. Here the CDR3 DNA reads TGTGCCAGCAGTGCGGACAGGGGTACTGAAGCTTTCTTT. It specifies CASSADRGTEAFF.

V is TRBV4-3 and J is TRBJ2-6; D might be TRBD1 (6 bases). Germline values: CDR1 LGHNA, CDR2 YSLEER. The V end lost 4 bases, the J end lost 0 bases, and 13 bases lay between the germline ends. The CDR3 is 17 amino acids. Here the CDR3 DNA reads TGCGCCAGCAGCCGGGCAGGGGTGCCCTCTGGGGCCAACGTCCTGACTTTC. Translating gives CASSRAGVPSGANVLTF.

The chain joins TRBV5-6 to TRBJ2-5; the match to TRBD2 covers 10 bases. With V trimmed by 2 bases and J by 1 base, 5 bases remained unmatched. The CDR3 has 16 amino acids. Germline V gene data show CDR1 as SGHDT and CDR2 as YYEEEE. The CDR3 sequence is CASSLISGGAQETQYF. The CDR3, as DNA: TGTGCCAGCAGCTTAATAAGCGGGGGGGCCCAAGAGACCCAGTACTTC.

This chain uses TRBV19 with TRBJ2-1; a possible D gene is TRBD1 (5 bases). Germline V CDR1 and CDR2: LNHDA, SQIVND (reference sequence). The CDR3 spans 14 residues. V gave up 7 bases and J gave up 9 bases, with 19 bases separating them. The CDR3, as DNA: TGTGCCAGTAATCGGAAACAGGAGTTGGGTGAGCAGTTCTTC. Its protein is CASNRKQELGEQFF.

The chain links TRBV10-3 to TRBJ2-1, with unresolved D. The germline V and J ends were trimmed by 0 bases and 2 bases, with 8 bases remaining between them. This CDR3 has 15 amino acids. Per germline, CDR1 ENHRY and CDR2 SYGVKD. As DNA, the CDR3 is TGTGCCATCAGTGAGTCCGACGGTACCTACAATGAGCAGTTCTTC. It codes for CAISESDGTYNEQFF.

This clone has a handful of counts. The CDR3 is CASSKGPYEQYF. In DNA, the CDR3 is TGTGCCAGCAGCAAAGGCCCTTACGAGCAGTACTTC. V usage is TRBV21-1 and J usage is TRBJ2-7. TRBV21-1 has pseudogene status. CDR3 length equals 12 residues.

The chain joins TRBV4-3 to TRBJ1-5, with D possibly TRBD1 on 5 matching bases. Trimming stripped 0 bases from V and 6 bases from J, with 15 bases between. This CDR3 is built from 16 residues. The germline gives CDR1 LGHNA, CDR2 YSLEER. The CDR3 DNA reads TGCGCCAGCAGCCAAGATTGGGGGGAGCTGGGTCAGCCCCAGCATTTT. Its translation: CASSQDWGELGQPQHF.

This chain connects TRBV27 to TRBJ2-1, with a weak D call TRBD1 (6 bases). With 6 bases removed from V and 3 bases from J, the gap between germline ends came to 15 bases. In germline, CDR1 is MNHEY, CDR2 SMNVEV (reference sequence). The CDR3 length is 15 residues. The CDR3 spells CASRKRRGDYNEQFF. Here the CDR3 DNA reads TGTGCCAGCAGGAAACGCAGGGGTGACTACAATGAGCAGTTCTTC.

This clone occurred once. CDR3 in DNA: TGTGCCAGCAGAGGACTAGCGGGTGGGAAAGCCTACGAGCAGTACTTC. Protein product: CASRGLAGGKAYEQYF. This rearrangement joins TRBV7-2 to TRBJ2-7, with 11 bases matching TRBD2. Per germline, CDR1 SGHTA and CDR2 FQGNSA. This CDR3 has 16 residues. Germline trimming cut 6 bases from V and 2 bases from J; bases unmatched to any gene: 9.

Here the CDR3 DNA reads TGTGCCAGCACGCGGGACATTTTTTCACCCCTCCACTTT. Its translation is CASTRDIFSPLHF. V and J are TRBV6-1 and TRBJ1-6; D is perhaps TRBD1 (6 bases). The germline V gene encodes CDR1 MNHNS and CDR2 SASEGT. The CDR3 loop spans 13 amino acids. Trimming removed 7 bases at V and 9 bases at J, with 13 bases between.

The rearrangement uses TRBV7-2 and TRBJ2-1; 11 positions match TRBD2. CDR1 and CDR2 from the germline V gene are SGHTA and FQGNSA. Trimming removed 2 bases from V and 12 bases from J; junction bases left unmatched: 9. There are 15 residues in the CDR3. The DNA of the CDR3 is TGTGCCAGCAGCTTATCACTAGCGGGGGCCTTGGGGCAGTTCTTC. Translation gives CASSLSLAGALGQFF.

About this clone itself: The same CDR3 is also encoded by other DNA sequences in this sample. V gene TRBV5-1 combines with J gene TRBJ2-7; D perhaps matches TRBD2 (5 bases). Trimming removed 2 bases at V and 5 bases at J, with 8 bases between. The CDR3 contains 12 residues. Germline assignment: CDR1 SGHRS and CDR2 YFSETQ. The CDR3 spells CASSFGADEQYF. DNA of the CDR3: TGCGCCAGCAGCTTCGGAGCGGACGAGCAGTACTTC. Filled out from reference TRBV5-1 and TRBJ2-7, the complete variable domain reads KAGVTQTPRYLIKTRGQQVTLSCSPISGHRSVSWYQQTPGQGLQFLFEYFSETQRNKGNFPGRFSGRQFSNSRSEMNVSTLELGDSALYLCASSFGADEQYFGPGTRLTVT.

This sequence joins TRBV7-2 and TRBJ1-2; D remains ambiguous. Germline lookup yields CDR1 SGHTA and CDR2 FQGNSA. V was cut by 0 bases and J by 4 bases, with 12 bases left in between. The CDR3 runs 15 residues. CDR3 in DNA: TGTGCCAGCAGCTTAGCAGTCCCGAAGGGCTATGGCTACACCTTC. The encoded protein is CASSLAVPKGYGYTF.

Here the CDR3 DNA reads TGTGCCAGCATCTACGACGGAAGCTATGGCTACACCTTC. Residues: CASIYDGSYGYTF. The chain links TRBV2 to TRBJ1-2; D unresolved. V was clipped by 7 bases and J by 4 bases, with 13 bases between them. Germline CDR1 reads SNHLY; CDR2 reads FYNNEI. The CDR3 spans 13 residues.

The chain is built from TRBV18 and TRBJ1-2; D gene unclear. Germline V lookup: CDR1 KGHSH, CDR2 LQKENI. The CDR3 is made up of 15 amino acids. V was clipped by 3 bases and J by 0 bases, with 11 bases between them. The CDR3 region is CASSPSGRSNYGYTF. CDR3 in DNA: TGTGCCAGCTCACCGTCGGGCAGATCTAACTATGGCTACACCTTC.

This rearrangement joins TRBV5-1 to TRBJ2-2, with unresolved D. Per germline, CDR1 SGHRS and CDR2 YFSETQ. This CDR3 spans 14 amino acids. The V end was cut by 4 bases, the J end by 1 base, with 8 bases between. CDR3 loop: CASSAGLNTGELFF. As DNA, the CDR3 is TGCGCCAGCAGCGCCGGATTGAACACCGGGGAGCTGTTTTTT.

The V and J genes are TRBV11-2 and TRBJ2-5, with 10 bases lining up with TRBD1. The CDR3 extends over 17 amino acids. V gave up 4 bases and J gave up 5 bases; unmatched junction bases: 13. Germline assignment: CDR1 SGHAT and CDR2 FQNNGV. The CDR3 is CASSWVQFGTGDETQYF. The CDR3 nucleotides are TGTGCCAGCAGCTGGGTCCAGTTTGGGACAGGGGATGAGACCCAGTACTTC.